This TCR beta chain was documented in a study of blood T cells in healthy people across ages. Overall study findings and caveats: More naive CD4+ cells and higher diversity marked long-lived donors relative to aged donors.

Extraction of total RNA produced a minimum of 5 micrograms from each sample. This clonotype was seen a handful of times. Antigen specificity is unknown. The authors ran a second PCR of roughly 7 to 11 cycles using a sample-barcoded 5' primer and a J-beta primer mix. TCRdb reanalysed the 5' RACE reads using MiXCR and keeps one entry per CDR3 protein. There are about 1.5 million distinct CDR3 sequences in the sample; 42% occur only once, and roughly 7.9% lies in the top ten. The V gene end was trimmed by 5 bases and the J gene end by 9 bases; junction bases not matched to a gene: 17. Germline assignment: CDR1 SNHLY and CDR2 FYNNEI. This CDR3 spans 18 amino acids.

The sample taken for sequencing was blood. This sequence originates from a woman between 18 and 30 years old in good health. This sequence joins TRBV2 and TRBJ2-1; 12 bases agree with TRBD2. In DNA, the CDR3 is TGTGCCAGCAGTTGGACTAGCGGGATTAGGGCCTCGGTTATTGAGCAGTTCTTC. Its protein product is CASSWTSGIRASVIEQFF.